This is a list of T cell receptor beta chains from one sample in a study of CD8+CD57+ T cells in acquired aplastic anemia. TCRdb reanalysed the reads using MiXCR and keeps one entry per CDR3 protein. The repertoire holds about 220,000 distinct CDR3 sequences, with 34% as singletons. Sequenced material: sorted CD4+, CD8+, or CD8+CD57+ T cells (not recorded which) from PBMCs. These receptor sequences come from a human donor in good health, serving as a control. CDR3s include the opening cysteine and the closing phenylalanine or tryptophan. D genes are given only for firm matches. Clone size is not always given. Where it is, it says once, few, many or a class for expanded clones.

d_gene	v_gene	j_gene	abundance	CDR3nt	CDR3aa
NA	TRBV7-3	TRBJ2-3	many	TGTGCCAGCAGCCGTCAAACAGGGACCACAGATACGCAGTATTTT	CASSRQTGTTDTQYF
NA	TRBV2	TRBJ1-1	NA	TGTGCCAGCGGAAGGTTCGGGAACACTGAAGCTTTCTTT	CASGRFGNTEAFF
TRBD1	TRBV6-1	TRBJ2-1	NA	TGTGCCAGCAGTAAGACAGGGCCTACCTCCAATGAGCAGTTCTTC	CASSKTGPTSNEQFF
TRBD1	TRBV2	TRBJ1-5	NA	TGTGCCAGCAGTTGGGACAGGGGGCTCGGTCAGCCCCAGCATTTT	CASSWDRGLGQPQHF
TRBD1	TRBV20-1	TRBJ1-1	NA	TGCAGTGTCGACGACGACAGGGATGAAGCTTTCTTT	CSVDDDRDEAFF
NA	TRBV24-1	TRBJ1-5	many	TGTGCCACCAGTGATTTATCAGGGTTTGGCAATCAGCCCCAGCATTTT	CATSDLSGFGNQPQHF
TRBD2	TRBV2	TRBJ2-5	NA	TGTGCCAGCAGGGACTTAATTGGGGGGGCCCAGTACTTC	CASRDLIGGAQYF
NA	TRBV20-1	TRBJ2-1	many	TGCAGTGCTAGAATCCCAGGGCTGACCTACAATGAGCAGTTCTTC	CSARIPGLTYNEQFF
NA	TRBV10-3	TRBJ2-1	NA	TGTGCCATCAGTGAGGATATAGCGGATAACAATGAGCAGTTCTTC	CAISEDIADNNEQFF
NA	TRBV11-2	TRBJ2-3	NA	TGTGCCAGCAGCTTACCCCATGACAGGAAGCAGTATTTT	CASSLPHDRKQYF
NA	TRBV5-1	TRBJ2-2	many	TGCGCCAGCAGCTTGGAACGAGCCGTTTCTACCGGGGAGCTGTTTTTT	CASSLERAVSTGELFF
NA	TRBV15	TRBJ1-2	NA	TGTGCCACCAGCAGAGATCCCGGGACTGTGGTTTATGGCTACACCTTC	CATSRDPGTVVYGYTF
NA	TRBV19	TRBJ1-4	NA	TGCGCCAGTAGTATTTTGACAGCAACTAATGGAAAACTGTTTTTT	CASSILTATNGKLFF
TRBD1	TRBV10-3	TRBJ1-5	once	TGTGCCATCAGTGAAAGGGACAGGGCTTGGTCGGGTCAGCCCCAGCATTTT	CAISERDRAWSGQPQHF
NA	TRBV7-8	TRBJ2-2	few	TGTGCCAGCAACCCGCGGGCGGCCGGGGAGCTGTTTTTT	CASNPRAAGELFF